This T cell receptor beta chain was recorded in a study of CD8 T cells in ankylosing spondylitis. As concerns this clonotype: Its antigen is still unknown.

Study results and caveats: Previous work reported some of these motif variants in the synovial fluid and blood of reactive arthritis. Reportedly, matched ankylosing spondylitis synovial fluid was significantly enriched for disease-linked clones.

CDR1 SQVTM and CDR2 ANQGSEA come from the germline V gene. V was trimmed by 2 bases and J by 3 bases, leaving 17 bases between them. There are 16 residues in the CDR3. By quantitative 5'-RACE with molecular barcodes, the TCR beta libraries were made. TCRdb reprocessed the 5' RACE reads with MiXCR, giving one entry per CDR3 protein. The table records 150,000 to 200,000 distinct CDR3 sequences, about a third of them present only once. Sequencing was carried out using synovial fluid, either unsorted or a sorted T cell fraction (not recorded which). This clonotype was sampled from a male donor with ankylosing spondylitis. The chain carries TRBV29-1 and TRBJ1-5; D remains unclear. The CDR3 DNA sequence: TGCAGCGTTGAACCGGGCCCCGGGCTGATCAATCAGCCCCAGCATTTT. The encoded protein is CSVEPGPGLINQPQHF.